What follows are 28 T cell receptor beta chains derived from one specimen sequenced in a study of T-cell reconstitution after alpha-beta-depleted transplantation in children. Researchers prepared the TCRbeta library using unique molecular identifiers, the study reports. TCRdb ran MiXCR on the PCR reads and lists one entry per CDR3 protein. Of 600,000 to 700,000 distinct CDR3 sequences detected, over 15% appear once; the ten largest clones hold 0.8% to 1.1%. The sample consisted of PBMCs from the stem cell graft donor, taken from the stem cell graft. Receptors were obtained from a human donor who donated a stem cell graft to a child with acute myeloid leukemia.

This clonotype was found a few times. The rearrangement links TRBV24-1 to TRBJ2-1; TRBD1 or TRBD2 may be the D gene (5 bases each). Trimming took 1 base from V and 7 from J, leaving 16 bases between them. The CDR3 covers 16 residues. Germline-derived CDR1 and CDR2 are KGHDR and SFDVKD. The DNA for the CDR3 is TGTGCCACCAGTGATTTTACGGGGCAAAGCCCGAATGAGCAGTTCTTC. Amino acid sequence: CATSDFTGQSPNEQFF.

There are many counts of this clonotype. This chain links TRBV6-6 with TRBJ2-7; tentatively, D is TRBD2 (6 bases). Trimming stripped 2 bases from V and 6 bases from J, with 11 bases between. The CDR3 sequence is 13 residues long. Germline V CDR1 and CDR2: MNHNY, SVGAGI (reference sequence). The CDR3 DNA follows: TGTGCCAGCAGTTACACCGGGACTCTCGAGCAGTACTTC. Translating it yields CASSYTGTLEQYF.

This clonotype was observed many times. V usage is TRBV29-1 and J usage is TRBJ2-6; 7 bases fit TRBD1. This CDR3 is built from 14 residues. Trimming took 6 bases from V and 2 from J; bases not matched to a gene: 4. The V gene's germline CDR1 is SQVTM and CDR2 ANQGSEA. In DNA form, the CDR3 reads TGCAGCGTCCCCGGACAGGCTGGGGCCAACGTCCTGACTTTC. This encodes CSVPGQAGANVLTF.

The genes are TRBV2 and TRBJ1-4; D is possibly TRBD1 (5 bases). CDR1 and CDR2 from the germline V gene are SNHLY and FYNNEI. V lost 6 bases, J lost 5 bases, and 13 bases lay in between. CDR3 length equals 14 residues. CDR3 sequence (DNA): TGTGCCAGCAGGGGCGGGACCTCGAATGAAAAACTGTTTTTT. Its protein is CASRGGTSNEKLFF.

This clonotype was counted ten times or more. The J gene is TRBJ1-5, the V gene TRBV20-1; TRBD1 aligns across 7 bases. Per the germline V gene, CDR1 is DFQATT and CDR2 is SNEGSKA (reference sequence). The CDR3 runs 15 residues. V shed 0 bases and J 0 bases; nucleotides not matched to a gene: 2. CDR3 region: CSAREGTDSNQPQHF. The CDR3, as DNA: TGCAGTGCTAGAGAAGGGACAGATAGCAATCAGCCCCAGCATTTT.

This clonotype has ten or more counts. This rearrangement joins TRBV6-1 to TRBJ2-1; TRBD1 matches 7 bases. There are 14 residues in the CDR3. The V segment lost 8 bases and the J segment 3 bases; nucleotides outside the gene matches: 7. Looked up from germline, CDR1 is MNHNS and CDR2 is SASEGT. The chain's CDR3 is CASGRQGNYNEQFF. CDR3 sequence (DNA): TGTGCCAGCGGACGACAGGGTAACTACAATGAGCAGTTCTTC.

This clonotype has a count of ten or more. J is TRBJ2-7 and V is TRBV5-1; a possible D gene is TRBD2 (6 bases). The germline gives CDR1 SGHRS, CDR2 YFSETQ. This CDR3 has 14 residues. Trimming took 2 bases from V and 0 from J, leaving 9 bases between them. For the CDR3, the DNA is TGCGCCAGCAGCTTTGGAGGGACCTCCTACGAGCAGTACTTC. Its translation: CASSFGGTSYEQYF.

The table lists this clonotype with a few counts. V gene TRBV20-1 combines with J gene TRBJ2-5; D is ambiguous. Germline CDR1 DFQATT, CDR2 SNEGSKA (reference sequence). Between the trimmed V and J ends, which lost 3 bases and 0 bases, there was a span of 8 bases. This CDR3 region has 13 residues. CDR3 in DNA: TGCAGTGCTAGTGGGTCGGACCAAGAGACCCAGTACTTC. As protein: CSASGSDQETQYF.

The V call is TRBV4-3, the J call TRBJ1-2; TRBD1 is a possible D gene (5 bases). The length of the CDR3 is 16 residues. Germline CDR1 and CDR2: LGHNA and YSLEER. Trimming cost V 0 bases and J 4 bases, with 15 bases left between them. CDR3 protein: CASSQDLGTELYGYTF. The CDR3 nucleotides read TGCGCCAGCAGCCAAGATCTTGGGACGGAACTCTATGGCTACACCTTC.

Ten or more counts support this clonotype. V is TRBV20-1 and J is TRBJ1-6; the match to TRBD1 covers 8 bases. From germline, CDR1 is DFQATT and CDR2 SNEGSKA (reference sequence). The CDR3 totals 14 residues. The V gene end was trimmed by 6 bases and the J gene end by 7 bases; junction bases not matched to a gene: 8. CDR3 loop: CSAPETGVNSPLHF. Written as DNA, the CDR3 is TGCAGTGCGCCCGAGACAGGGGTCAATTCACCCCTCCACTTT.

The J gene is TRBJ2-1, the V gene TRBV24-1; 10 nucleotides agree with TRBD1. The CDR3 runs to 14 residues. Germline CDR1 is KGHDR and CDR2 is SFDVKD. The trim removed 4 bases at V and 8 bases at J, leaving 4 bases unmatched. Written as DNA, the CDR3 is TGTGCCACCAGTGACCCGGACAGGGGGGATGAGCAGTTCTTC. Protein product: CATSDPDRGDEQFF.

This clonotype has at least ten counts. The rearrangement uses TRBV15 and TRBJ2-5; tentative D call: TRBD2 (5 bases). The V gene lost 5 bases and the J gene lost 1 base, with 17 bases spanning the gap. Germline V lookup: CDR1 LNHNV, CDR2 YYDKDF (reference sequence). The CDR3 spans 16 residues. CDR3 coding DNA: TGTGCCACCAGCGCTACCTTCGCGGGCGGCCAAGAGACCCAGTACTTC. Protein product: CATSATFAGGQETQYF.

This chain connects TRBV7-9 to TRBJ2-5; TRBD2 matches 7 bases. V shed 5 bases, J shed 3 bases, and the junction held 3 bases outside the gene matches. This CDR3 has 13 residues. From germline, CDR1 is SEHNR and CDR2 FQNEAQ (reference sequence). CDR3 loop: CASSHGLEETQYF. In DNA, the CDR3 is TGTGCCAGCAGCCATGGACTAGAAGAGACCCAGTACTTC.

CDR3 residues: CASSSGRLSYEQYV. Written as DNA, the CDR3 is TGTGCCAGCAGCTCCGGGCGCTTATCTTACGAGCAGTACGTC. This chain uses TRBV7-9 with TRBJ2-7; D not certain. The CDR3 covers 14 residues. Trimming removed 4 bases at V and 4 bases at J, with 14 bases between. Germline V gene sequence: CDR1 SEHNR, CDR2 FQNEAQ (reference sequence).

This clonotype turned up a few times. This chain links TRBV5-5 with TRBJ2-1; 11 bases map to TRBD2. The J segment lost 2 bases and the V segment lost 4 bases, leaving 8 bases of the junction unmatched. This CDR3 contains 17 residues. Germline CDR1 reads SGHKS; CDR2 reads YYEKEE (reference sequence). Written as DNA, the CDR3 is TGTGCCAGCAGCACCTTACTAGCGGGGGACCCCTACAATGAGCAGTTCTTC. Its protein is CASSTLLAGDPYNEQFF.

In DNA form, the CDR3 reads TGCAGTGCTAGTCCGGCCCCCGACACTAATCAGCCCCAGCATTTT. Amino acid sequence: CSASPAPDTNQPQHF. The chain joins TRBV20-1 to TRBJ1-5; D gene ambiguous. Germline CDR1 DFQATT, CDR2 SNEGSKA (reference sequence). The length of the CDR3 is 15 residues. V was trimmed by 3 bases and J by 4 bases, leaving 16 bases between them.

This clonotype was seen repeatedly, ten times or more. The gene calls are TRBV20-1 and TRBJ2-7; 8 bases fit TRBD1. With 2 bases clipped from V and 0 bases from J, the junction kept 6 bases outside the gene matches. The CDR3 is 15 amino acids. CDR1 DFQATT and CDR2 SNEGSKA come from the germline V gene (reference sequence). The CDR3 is CSARFRGPSSYEQYV. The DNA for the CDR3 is TGCAGTGCTAGATTCAGGGGGCCGAGCTCCTACGAGCAGTACGTC.

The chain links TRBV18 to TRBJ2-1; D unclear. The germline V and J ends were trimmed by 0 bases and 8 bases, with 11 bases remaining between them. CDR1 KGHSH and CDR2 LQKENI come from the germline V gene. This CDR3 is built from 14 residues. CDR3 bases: TGTGCCAGCTCACCACCGGCAGGCTCTGATGAGCAGTTCTTC. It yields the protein CASSPPAGSDEQFF.

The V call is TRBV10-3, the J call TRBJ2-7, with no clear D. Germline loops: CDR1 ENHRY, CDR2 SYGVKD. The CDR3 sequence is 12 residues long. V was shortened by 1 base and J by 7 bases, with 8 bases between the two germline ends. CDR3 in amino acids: CAISEFPGEQYF. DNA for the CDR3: TGTGCCATCAGTGAGTTCCCCGGGGAGCAGTACTTC.

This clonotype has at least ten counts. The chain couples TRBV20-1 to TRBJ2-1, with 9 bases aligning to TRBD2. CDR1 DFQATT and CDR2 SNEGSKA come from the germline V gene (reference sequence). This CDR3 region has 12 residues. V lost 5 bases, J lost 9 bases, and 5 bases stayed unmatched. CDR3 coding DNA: TGCAGTGCTGAGCGGGGGGAGCCTGAGCAGTTCTTC. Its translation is CSAERGEPEQFF.

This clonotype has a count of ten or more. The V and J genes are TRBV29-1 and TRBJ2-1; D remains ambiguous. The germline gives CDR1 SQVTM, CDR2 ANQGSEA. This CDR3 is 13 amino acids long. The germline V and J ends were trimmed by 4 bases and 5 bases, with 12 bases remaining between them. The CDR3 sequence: CSVGWSAHNEQFF. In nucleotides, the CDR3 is TGCAGCGTTGGATGGAGTGCCCACAATGAGCAGTTCTTC.

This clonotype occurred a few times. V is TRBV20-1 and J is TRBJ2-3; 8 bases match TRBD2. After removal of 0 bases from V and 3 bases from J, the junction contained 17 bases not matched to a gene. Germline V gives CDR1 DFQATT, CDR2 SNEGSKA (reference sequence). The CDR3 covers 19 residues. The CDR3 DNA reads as TGCAGTGCTAGAGATCTTCGGTCGAACGGGGGGGCAGGGACAGATACGCAGTATTTT. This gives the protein CSARDLRSNGGAGTDTQYF.

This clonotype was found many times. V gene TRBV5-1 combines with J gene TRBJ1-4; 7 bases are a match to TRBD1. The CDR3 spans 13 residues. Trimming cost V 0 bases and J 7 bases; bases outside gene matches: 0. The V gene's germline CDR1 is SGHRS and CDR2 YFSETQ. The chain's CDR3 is CASSLGQGEKLFF. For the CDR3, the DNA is TGCGCCAGCAGCTTGGGACAGGGTGAAAAACTGTTTTTT.

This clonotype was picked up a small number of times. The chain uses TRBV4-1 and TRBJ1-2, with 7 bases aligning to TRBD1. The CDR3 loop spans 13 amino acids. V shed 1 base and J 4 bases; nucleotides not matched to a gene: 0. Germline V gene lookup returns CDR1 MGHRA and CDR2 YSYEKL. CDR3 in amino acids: CASSQGQGYGYTF. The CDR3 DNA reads TGCGCCAGCAGCCAAGGACAGGGCTATGGCTACACCTTC.

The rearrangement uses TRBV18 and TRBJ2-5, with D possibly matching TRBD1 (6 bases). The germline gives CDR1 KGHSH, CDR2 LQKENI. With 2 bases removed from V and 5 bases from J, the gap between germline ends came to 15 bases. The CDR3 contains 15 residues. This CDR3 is CASSPRQAEWETQYF. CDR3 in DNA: TGTGCCAGCTCACCAAGACAGGCGGAGTGGGAGACCCAGTACTTC.

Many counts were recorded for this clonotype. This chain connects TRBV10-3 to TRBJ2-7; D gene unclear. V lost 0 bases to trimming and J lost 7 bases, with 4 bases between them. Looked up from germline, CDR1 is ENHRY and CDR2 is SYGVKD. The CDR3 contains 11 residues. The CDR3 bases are TGTGCCATCAGTGAGTCAACGGAGCAGTACTTC. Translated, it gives CAISESTEQYF.

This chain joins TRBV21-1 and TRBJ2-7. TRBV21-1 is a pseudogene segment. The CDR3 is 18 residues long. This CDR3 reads CASSKEVGPGDLVYEQYF. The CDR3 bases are TGTGCCAGCAGCAAAGAAGTAGGTCCAGGCGACCTCGTTTACGAGCAGTACTTC.

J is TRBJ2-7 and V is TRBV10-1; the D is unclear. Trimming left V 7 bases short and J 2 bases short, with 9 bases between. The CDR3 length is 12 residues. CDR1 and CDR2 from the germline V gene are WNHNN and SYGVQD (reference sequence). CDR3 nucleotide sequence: TGCGCCAGCACTACTGGGCCCTACGAGCAGTACTTC. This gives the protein CASTTGPYEQYF.